This T cell receptor (beta chain) was sequenced in a study of blood T cell repertoires in COVID-19 (dated by TCRdb to 2018 to 2020). Regarding the research as a whole: Samples covering the acute and convalescent phases of COVID-19 were provided by collaborators in the United States, Italy and Spain. A de-identified subject ID, COVID-19 status, age in years and sex were almost always included in the sample metadata. HLA class I and class II types, where available, came from metadata supplied by the sample provider rather than from assay-based typing. Subjects who had been exposed to COVID-19, were actively infected with it, or had recovered from it provided the deeply sampled blood TCRbeta repertoires that made up the dataset. The prospective study material was composed of cDNA or gDNA derived from T cells, B-cell-depleted T cells, or PBMCs. The repertoires were released in a freely available public database intended as a resource for research on the immune response to SARS-CoV-2. Samples were obtained from the ongoing ImmuneRACE study (first 160 participants) and from about 1,300 subjects provided by 6 global collaborators. Broad study findings and their caveats: The quantity of clinical and demographic metadata differed by source and by participant and was supplied without curation.

From its cysteine to its phenylalanine, the CDR3 spans 16 amino acids. The entry retains the CDR3 DNA only, 48 bases that are in frame from base 1. CDR1 and CDR2, looked up from the germline V gene, are MDHEN and SYDVKM. Germline trimming amounts to 3 bases on V and 6 bases on J, with 7 as the count of junction bases outside the gene matches. The immunoSEQ Assay, a bias-controlled multiplex PCR, was used to amplify TCRbeta CDR3 regions from genomic DNA. From the authors' description of their analysis: The number of nucleated cells in each sample was estimated by amplification of reference gene primers within the assay. Sequence reads were collapsed and filtered to measure the absolute abundance of every unique TCRbeta CDR3 rearrangement. For each sample, productive Simpson clonality was calculated as the square root of Simpson's diversity index across productive rearrangements. In TCRdb, the immuneACCESS table is reduced to in-frame sequences with V and J assigned. These tables do not hold every clone; where another copy was compared, an unresolved V gene accounts for under half, and the others remain unexplained. V, J and clone size reflect that table, while D and trimming were determined from the DNA. Across this sample there are about 110,000 clones, with nearly 80% seen only once. The leading ten clones occupy 16% of the sample.

Each collaborating institution followed its own protocols to collect whole blood in K2EDTA tubes. Collaborator samples were shipped for TCRbeta analysis as frozen whole blood, isolated PBMCs, or DNA extracted from either sample type. Comments on this clone: The antigen it binds to is not known. Per-base qualities were not stored, and no clone one base away is much larger.

The chain links TRBV28 with TRBJ1-6; 8 central nucleotides agree with TRBD1. Material: peripheral blood. The source of this sequence is a woman older than 75 with active or convalescent COVID-19. The CDR3 region reads CASSFRTGLGNSPLHF. The DNA is TGTGCCAGCAGTTTTCGGACAGGGCTTGGTAATTCACCCCTCCACTTT. The reference TRBV28 and TRBJ1-6 proteins fill in what lies around the CDR3, so the full variable domain reads DVKVTQSSRYLVKRTGEKVFLECVQDMDHENMFWYRQDPGLGLRLIYFSYDVKMKEKGDIPEGYSVSREKKERFSLILESASTNQTSMYLCASSFRTGLGNSPLHFGNGTRLTVT.